Below are 5 T cell receptor beta chains sequenced from a single sample in a study of regulatory dendritic cells for organ transplantation. TCRdb keeps only in-frame clones here, not all; method: immunoSEQ multiplex PCR. The table shows 25,000 or so clones, with roughly four fifths occurring only once. The sequencing input was naive CD4+ T cells from blood. Subset here: CD45RA+ naive T cells. Receptors were obtained from a human donor in good health.

The chain recombines TRBV6-4 with TRBJ2-7; 8 bases are shared with TRBD2. CDR1 is MRHNA, CDR2 SNTAGT, per germline. The junction had 12 bases not matched to a gene; V was cut back by 5 bases and J by 6 bases. The CDR3 totals 15 residues. The CDR3 bases are TGTGCCAGCAGTCCTTTTGCGGGGGGCCCTTCCGAGCAGTACTTC. Protein product: CASSPFAGGPSEQYF.

The genes are TRBV9 and TRBJ1-6, with D possibly being TRBD1 (5 bases). The ends were cut back, 4 bases at V and 7 bases at J, with 12 bases in the middle. The germline V gene has CDR1 SGDLS and CDR2 YYNGEE. This CDR3 region has 14 residues. CDR3 protein: CASSHLKGNSPLHF. In nucleotides, the CDR3 is TGTGCCAGCAGCCACTTGAAGGGGAATTCACCCCTCCACTTT.

This sequence joins TRBV7-9 and TRBJ2-6, with 10 nucleotides matching TRBD1. Germline trimming cut 5 bases from V and 3 bases from J; bases unmatched to any gene: 7. This CDR3 has 17 amino acids. Germline V CDR1 and CDR2: SEHNR, FQNEAQ (reference sequence). This chain's CDR3 is CASSAGTGVVGANVLTF. The DNA of the CDR3 is TGTGCCAGCAGCGCCGGGACAGGGGTGGTTGGGGCCAACGTCCTGACTTTC.

The CDR3 reads CASSLQGPGANVLTF. The DNA for the CDR3 is TGTGCCAGCAGTTTGCAGGGGCCAGGGGCCAACGTCCTGACTTTC. The rearrangement uses TRBV28 and TRBJ2-6; possible D gene TRBD1, 6 bases. CDR3 length: 15 residues. Trimming stripped 3 bases from V and 4 bases from J, with 10 bases between. The germline gives CDR1 MDHEN, CDR2 SYDVKM.

V and J are TRBV6-1 and TRBJ1-3; D might be TRBD1 (5 bases). V dropped 8 bases and J dropped 0 bases, with 11 bases sitting between them. The CDR3 has 14 residues. CDR1 is MNHNS, CDR2 SASEGT, per germline. CDR3 sequence reads: CASGTGYSGNTIYF. The DNA of the CDR3 is TGTGCCAGCGGTACAGGTTACTCTGGAAACACCATATATTTT.